Below, 23 T cell receptor beta chains from the same sample are listed, as sequenced in a study of OX40 agonist ivuxolimab in advanced cancers. Receptor amplification or capture employed the immunoSEQ multiplex PCR assay. TCRdb re-hosts the immuneACCESS table, in-frame sequences only. Its copies lack some clones; in the studies checked, an unresolved V gene accounts for under half of them, and the cause for the rest is not known. This sample lists 70,000 to 95,000 clones; 88% were detected once. Approximately 2.6% of the sample goes to the ten largest clones. The material was CD4+ or CD8+ T cells sorted from blood, obtained in a trial of the OX40 agonist ivuxolimab. The receptors were gathered from an adult with an advanced solid tumor such as melanoma, head and neck, liver or kidney cancer.

The rearrangement joins TRBV7-2 to TRBJ1-6; tentatively, D is TRBD1 (5 bases). The CDR3 has 15 amino acids. Trimming shortened V by 5 bases and J by 7 bases, and 15 bases separated the two germline ends. Germline CDR1 reads SGHTA; CDR2 reads FQGNSA. CDR3 sequence reads: CASSPFGTANSPLHF. The CDR3 bases are TGTGCCAGCAGCCCATTTGGGACGGCAAATTCACCCCTCCACTTT.

The rearrangement uses TRBV29-1 and TRBJ2-3; 8 nucleotides align to TRBD1. CDR1 is SQVTM, CDR2 ANQGSEA, per germline. The CDR3 sequence is 15 residues long. V lost 2 bases to trimming and J lost 4 bases; unmatched junction nucleotides: 8. As DNA, the CDR3 is TGCAGCGTTGAACCCCGAGGACAGGGTGCAGATACGCAGTATTTT. It specifies CSVEPRGQGADTQYF.

The chain carries TRBV20-1 and TRBJ2-7; TRBD2 agrees at 8 bases. The CDR3 is made up of 11 amino acids. Germline assignment: CDR1 DFQATT and CDR2 SNEGSKA (reference sequence). With 5 bases clipped from V and 4 bases from J, the junction kept 1 base outside the gene matches. CDR3 loop: CSAERGYEQYF. In DNA, the CDR3 is TGCAGTGCTGAGCGGGGGTACGAGCAGTACTTC.

The rearrangement uses TRBV9 and TRBJ1-2, with 8 bases aligning to TRBD1. Looked up from germline, CDR1 is SGDLS and CDR2 is YYNGEE. The trim removed 2 bases at V and 7 bases at J, leaving 13 bases unmatched. The CDR3 length is 16 residues. CDR3 coding DNA: TGTGCCAGCAGCGTTAGCCCGGACAGGGTGTCTGGTGGCTACACCTTC. Amino acids: CASSVSPDRVSGGYTF.

On this clone: One end of the junction fails to match germline, which may point to a read error. For the CDR3, the DNA is TGTGCCAGCAAGGGACAGGGCCGGGCCTACGGGCAGTACTTC. Protein sequence: CASKGQGRAYGQYF. The chain joins TRBV2 to TRBJ2-7; 9 nucleotides align to TRBD1. Per germline, CDR1 SNHLY and CDR2 FYNNEI. The CDR3 length is 14 residues.

The V call is TRBV28, the J call TRBJ1-2; D may be TRBD1 (6 bases). Germline V gene lookup returns CDR1 MDHEN and CDR2 SYDVKM. V lost 5 bases and J lost 1, with 14 bases in between. This CDR3 spans 15 amino acids. Here the CDR3 reads CASSPRGPNNYGYTF. CDR3 DNA sequence: TGTGCCAGCAGTCCCAGGGGACCGAATAACTATGGCTACACCTTC.

The gene calls are TRBV2 and TRBJ2-6; 7 nucleotides line up with TRBD1. The CDR3 is 17 amino acids. From germline, CDR1 is SNHLY and CDR2 FYNNEI. The V segment lost 5 bases and the J segment 0 bases; nucleotides outside the gene matches: 7. The CDR3 DNA reads as TGTGCCAGCAGTCCGGGACAGATACTCTCTGGGGCCAACGTCCTGACTTTC. It translates to CASSPGQILSGANVLTF.

The chain links TRBV7-3 to TRBJ2-1, with 11 bases matching TRBD2. V lost 4 bases, J lost 4 bases, and 3 bases stayed unmatched. Per the germline V gene, CDR1 is SGHTA and CDR2 is FQGTGA. The CDR3 loop spans 15 amino acids. CDR3 sequence (DNA): TGTGCCAGCAGCTCCGGGACTAGCGGATACAATGAGCAGTTCTTC. It is translated as CASSSGTSGYNEQFF.

The chain has TRBV10-2 and TRBJ1-2; tentatively, D is TRBD1 (6 bases). Germline CDR1 is WSHSY and CDR2 is SAAADI. Trimming left V 4 bases short and J 1 base short, with 7 bases between. The CDR3 contains 13 residues. The CDR3 coding sequence is TGCGCCAGCAGTGTGGACAGTAACTATGGCTACACCTTC. It codes for CASSVDSNYGYTF.

The chain combines TRBV5-1 with TRBJ1-2, with unresolved D. Germline values: CDR1 SGHRS, CDR2 YFSETQ. Trimming pared 2 bases from V and 2 bases from J, leaving 7 bases between. The CDR3 length is 13 residues. This CDR3 reads CASSFDMNYGYTF. Here the CDR3 DNA reads TGCGCCAGCAGCTTCGACATGAACTATGGCTACACCTTC.

The genes are TRBV9 and TRBJ2-1; TRBD1 is a possible D gene (5 bases). V was trimmed by 0 bases and J by 7 bases, leaving 14 bases between them. Germline CDR1 reads SGDLS; CDR2 reads YYNGEE. This CDR3 is 15 amino acids long. Written as DNA, the CDR3 is TGTGCCAGCAGCGTAGTTTCAGGGAATAGGAATGAGCAGTTCTTC. Residues: CASSVVSGNRNEQFF. Full variable domain (rest looked up from reference TRBV9 and TRBJ2-1): DSGVTQTPKHLITATGQRVTLRCSPRSGDLSVYWYQQSLDQGLQFLIQYYNGEERAKGNILERFSAQQFPDLHSELNLSSLELGDSALYFCASSVVSGNRNEQFFGPGTRLTVL.

Only a few counts were recorded for this clone. The CDR3 sequence: CASGFEVLSNQPQHF. The CDR3 region has the DNA TGTGCTAGTGGTTTTGAGGTCCTTAGCAATCAGCCCCAGCATTTT. The rearrangement uses TRBV12-5 and TRBJ1-5, with unresolved D. This CDR3 has 15 residues. Germline CDR1 reads LGHNT; CDR2 reads FRNRAP. The ends were cut back, 3 bases at V and 0 bases at J, with 9 bases in the middle. The variable domain in full, with the rest retrieved from reference TRBV12-5 and TRBJ1-5, is DARVTQTPRHKVTEMGQEVTMRCQPILGHNTVFWYRQTMMQGLELLAYFRNRAPLDDSGMPKDRFSAEMPDATLATLKIQPSEPRDSAVYFCASGFEVLSNQPQHFGDGTRLSIL.

The rearrangement links TRBV6-1 to TRBJ2-3; D might be TRBD2 (5 bases). The V and J ends lost 2 bases and 2 bases respectively, with 14 bases between them. CDR3 length: 16 amino acids. Per the germline V gene, CDR1 is MNHNS and CDR2 is SASEGT. In DNA, the CDR3 is TGTGCCAGCAGTGAAAGACGAGCGGATCCCACAGATACGCAGTATTTT. As protein: CASSERRADPTDTQYF.

This chain links TRBV18 with TRBJ1-2; 8 nucleotides line up with TRBD1. CDR1 and CDR2 from the germline V gene are KGHSH and LQKENI. CDR3 size: 14 residues. The V gene end was trimmed by 3 bases and the J gene end by 1 base; junction bases not matched to a gene: 1. The CDR3 loop is CASSPDRGNYGYTF. As DNA, the CDR3 is TGTGCCAGCTCACCCGACAGGGGTAACTATGGCTACACCTTC.

The chain combines TRBV11-2 with TRBJ2-7, with TRBD2 as a possible D gene (6 bases). The germline V gene has CDR1 SGHAT and CDR2 FQNNGV. V dropped 5 bases and J dropped 0 bases, with 17 bases sitting between them. The CDR3 is made up of 16 amino acids. Written as DNA, the CDR3 is TGTGCCAGCAGCCCTTCCGGGGGTTCTAGCTCCTACGAGCAGTACTTC. As protein: CASSPSGGSSSYEQYF.

The V gene is TRBV7-9, the J gene TRBJ2-1; 12 bases are shared with TRBD2. The CDR3 consists of 16 residues. J gave up 6 bases and V 5 bases, and 8 bases lay outside the gene matches. Per the germline V gene, CDR1 is SEHNR and CDR2 is FQNEAQ (reference sequence). CDR3 loop: CASSVPSGRVGNEQFF. DNA of the CDR3: TGTGCCAGCAGCGTCCCTAGCGGGAGGGTTGGCAATGAGCAGTTCTTC.

This chain joins TRBV29-1 and TRBJ2-3, with 7 bases matching TRBD2. The CDR3 is 13 residues long. CDR1 is SQVTM and CDR2 is ANQGSEA in the germline V gene. V gave up 6 bases and J gave up 5 bases; unmatched junction bases: 8. CDR3: CSVGTTSGDTQYF. Written as DNA, the CDR3 is TGCAGCGTGGGGACTACCTCCGGAGATACGCAGTATTTT.

The gene calls are TRBV12-5 and TRBJ2-6, with D uncertain. Trimming took off 0 bases at V and 0 bases at J, with 6 bases between the two ends. The CDR3 has 16 residues. Germline values: CDR1 LGHNT, CDR2 FRNRAP. For the CDR3, the DNA is TGTGCTAGTGGTTTGGTACTCGGCTCTGGGGCCAACGTCCTGACTTTC. The encoded protein is CASGLVLGSGANVLTF.

The V call is TRBV19, the J call TRBJ1-3; 11 positions match TRBD1. Germline trimming cut 8 bases from V and 3 bases from J; bases unmatched to any gene: 12. The CDR3 has 17 residues. Germline V gene sequence: CDR1 LNHDA, CDR2 SQIVND (reference sequence). The CDR3 coding sequence is TGTGCCAGTTCCCCTTGGACAGGGGGCATCGTTGGAAACACCATATATTTT. Its translation is CASSPWTGGIVGNTIYF.

The V call is TRBV2, the J call TRBJ2-2; tentative D call: TRBD1 (5 bases). This CDR3 spans 14 amino acids. CDR1 SNHLY and CDR2 FYNNEI come from the germline V gene. V was trimmed by 8 bases and J by 4 bases, leaving 14 bases between them. Here the CDR3 DNA reads TGTGCCAGCGGCAAAGGGGTGGGCACCGGGGAGCTGTTTTTT. Translating gives CASGKGVGTGELFF.

This chain connects TRBV19 to TRBJ2-5, with D tentatively TRBD1 (6 bases). V lost 10 bases, J lost 4 bases, and 16 bases lay in between. Germline V lookup: CDR1 LNHDA, CDR2 SQIVND (reference sequence). This CDR3 comprises 13 residues. The CDR3 region is CATKGRGVETQYF. CDR3 DNA: TGTGCCACTAAGGGCAGGGGCGTAGAGACCCAGTACTTC.

This chain joins TRBV28 and TRBJ2-7; D gene uncertain. The germline V gene encodes CDR1 MDHEN and CDR2 SYDVKM. The CDR3 is made up of 12 amino acids. Deletions cut 2 bases from V and 3 bases from J, with 5 bases between. The CDR3 nucleotides are TGTGCCAGCAGTTTAGGGTACTACGAGCAGTACTTC. Protein: CASSLGYYEQYF.

The chain joins TRBV28 to TRBJ1-5; 8 bases are shared with TRBD1. V shed 7 bases and J 5 bases; nucleotides not matched to a gene: 16. CDR1 and CDR2 from the germline V gene are MDHEN and SYDVKM. This CDR3 has 17 amino acids. In DNA, the CDR3 is TGTGCCAGCACCAGAGGACAGGGACGAACCTCTGATCAGCCCCAGCATTTT. This gives the protein CASTRGQGRTSDQPQHF.